This T cell receptor (beta chain) was recorded in a study of T cell clonality in common variable immunodeficiency. Both groups were predominantly of Caucasian heritage. Clones were read by immunoSEQ multiplex PCR, and TCRdb kept only the in-frame ones, dropping some. The sample contains under 50,000 clones, none of them singletons. This clone was seen at least ten times. Antigen specificity is unknown. The CDR3 extends 3 residues past the end of the read, so its final part is completed from the germline J gene. General observations from the study: T cell subpopulation sequencing would be needed to explain CVID clonality. CVID subjects had higher TCRbeta clonality than healthy controls, most marked in about a third.

Trimming removed 0 bases at V and 3 bases at J, with 10 bases between. The CDR3 consists of 15 residues. The germline V gene has CDR1 SGHRS and CDR2 YFSETQ. J is TRBJ2-1 and V is TRBV5-1; D may be TRBD2 (5 bases). The sequence came from a person between 18 and 75 years old in good health. Sequenced material: peripheral blood mononuclear cells. The CDR3 region is CASSLAGEGYNEQFF. The CDR3 DNA, read in part, is TGCGCCAGCAGCTTGGCCGGGGAAGGCTACAATGAG.